This T cell receptor beta chain was captured in a study of tissue T cells after allogeneic stem cell transplantation. Libraries were prepared by immunoSEQ multiplex PCR; TCRdb keeps only in-frame clonotypes and omits some of them. Among more than 6,500 clones listed, about 51% were seen once. This sample's time point: mouse harvest day 7 after allogeneic transplant. Tail vein injection delivered 10^7 T-cell-depleted bone marrow cells and 10^6 splenic CD5+ T cells. Germline CDR1 reads SGHDT; CDR2 reads FRDEAV. The CDR3 sequence is 15 residues long. The V segment lost 5 bases and the J segment 3 bases; nucleotides outside the gene matches: 7. About this clone itself: Gene names are mouse gene names. Read sequence stops 1 residue before the CDR3 end, and the germline J gene provides the missing end.

This sequence originates from a female BALB/c mouse given C57BL/6 T cells with graft-versus-host disease after an allogeneic hematopoietic cell transplant. V is TRBV14 and J is TRBJ1-4; 7 bases match TRBD1. Source material: gut tissue. The CDR3 sequence is CASSPYRGANERLFF. The sequenced part of the CDR3 DNA is TGTGCCAGCAGCCCGTACAGGGGCGCCAACGAAAGATTATTT.